A selection of T cell receptor beta chains follows, all from one sample in a study of long-term antiretroviral therapy in people with HIV. This table comes from immunoSEQ multiplex PCR, and its TCRdb copy is limited to in-frame clones, with some not included. The table lists about 17,000 clones, 91% of them singletons. The material sequenced was unsorted PBMCs, taken 0.3 years after starting antiretroviral therapy. The source is a man aged 55-75 years with HIV. Both conserved end residues are trimmed from each CDR3. The D gene is left open where the match is weak.

J: TRBJ2-7
V: TRBV28
D: .
CDR3: ASSLLRDGGYEQY

J: TRBJ2-4
V: TRBV6-5
D: .
CDR3: ASSYRTGMGNIQY

J: TRBJ1-2
V: TRBV4-2
D: TRBD1
CDR3: ASSLRQGQSRGYT

J: TRBJ2-3
V: TRBV27
D: .
CDR3: ASSLWAGTTDTQY

J: TRBJ1-2
V: TRBV5-4
D: .
CDR3: ASSFATSINYGYT

J: TRBJ1-5
V: TRBV6-5
D: .
CDR3: ASGDSFGNQPQH

J: TRBJ2-7
V: TRBV13
D: .
CDR3: ASSGQKSIYEQY

J: TRBJ2-1
V: TRBV6-1
D: .
CDR3: ASSEMVAYNEQF

J: TRBJ2-1
V: TRBV14
D: TRBD1
CDR3: ASSQVSGQGAGEQF

J: TRBJ1-5
V: TRBV6-4
D: .
CDR3: ASSAPERLQPQH

J: TRBJ2-3
V: TRBV7-2
D: .
CDR3: ASSLQGTSSTDTQY

J: TRBJ1-6
V: TRBV6-5
D: .
CDR3: ASSYSRPGTAEPLH

J: TRBJ1-5
V: TRBV5-4
D: .
CDR3: ASSLRGGYGNQPQH

J: TRBJ2-7
V: TRBV5-1
D: TRBD1
CDR3: ASSGRTGGQNEQY

J: TRBJ2-2
V: TRBV5-1
D: .
CDR3: ASSPAHTGELF

J: TRBJ2-1
V: TRBV25-1
D: .
CDR3: ASSLGSGWDNEQF

J: TRBJ2-3
V: TRBV28
D: TRBD2
CDR3: ATISSGGDTDTQY

J: TRBJ2-1
V: TRBV5-4
D: .
CDR3: ASSLGGVGSYNEQF

J: TRBJ2-7
V: TRBV27
D: .
CDR3: ATYDPNYEQY

J: TRBJ2-7
V: TRBV5-4
D: TRBD2
CDR3: ASSAGRRHGSYEQY

J: TRBJ2-7
V: TRBV7-8
D: TRBD2
CDR3: ASSVTSGGTYEQY

J: TRBJ2-7
V: TRBV5-1
D: .
CDR3: ASSLSRDEQY

J: TRBJ2-7
V: TRBV5-4
D: .
CDR3: ASSLKSSYEQY

J: TRBJ2-5
V: TRBV7-6
D: .
CDR3: ASSLGRTFQETQY

J: TRBJ2-7
V: TRBV9
D: TRBD1
CDR3: ASSATGGSYEQY

J: TRBJ2-2
V: TRBV5-1
D: .
CDR3: ASLSHHTGELF

J: TRBJ2-1
V: TRBV18
D: .
CDR3: ASSPKASRLSSYNEQF

J: TRBJ2-4
V: TRBV9
D: .
CDR3: ASSISGTRGSGAKNIQY

J: TRBJ1-3
V: TRBV7-9
D: .
CDR3: ASSLGLGDSGNTIY

J: TRBJ2-5
V: TRBV30
D: .
CDR3: AWRSSSETQY

J: TRBJ2-1
V: TRBV19
D: TRBD2
CDR3: ASSTVAGVYNEQF

J: TRBJ1-3
V: TRBV9
D: .
CDR3: ASSVDGLLSGNTIY

J: TRBJ1-3
V: TRBV6-5
D: .
CDR3: ASSYSGNTIY

J: TRBJ2-5
V: TRBV7-2
D: TRBD2
CDR3: ASSLSLAEETQY

J: TRBJ2-2
V: TRBV7-2
D: TRBD2
CDR3: ASSLIWLAGGELF

J: TRBJ1-5
V: TRBV19
D: .
CDR3: ASSPLGGETRQPQH

J: TRBJ2-7
V: TRBV18
D: .
CDR3: ASSPRDLSGAYEQY

J: TRBJ2-3
V: TRBV7-2
D: .
CDR3: ASSFGRDTQY

J: TRBJ1-1
V: TRBV7-6
D: .
CDR3: ASSTDRNTEAF

J: TRBJ2-3
V: TRBV11-3
D: .
CDR3: ASSQVADTQY

J: TRBJ2-7
V: TRBV30
D: .
CDR3: AWSVSGPSREQY

J: TRBJ2-5
V: TRBV20-1
D: .
CDR3: SAKRTETQY

J: TRBJ1-6
V: TRBV9
D: TRBD1
CDR3: ASSVSGQASYNSPLH

J: TRBJ2-1
V: TRBV5-5
D: .
CDR3: ASSPPQEYNEQF

J: TRBJ2-1
V: TRBV6-1
D: TRBD2
CDR3: ASSEWAGDLQLEQF

J: TRBJ1-2
V: TRBV4-3
D: .
CDR3: ASSQDLGVRSNYGYT

J: TRBJ2-7
V: TRBV11-3
D: TRBD1
CDR3: ASSPGTGGYEQY

J: TRBJ1-6
V: TRBV2
D: TRBD1
CDR3: ASSVTGPTYNSPLH

J: TRBJ1-5
V: TRBV19
D: .
CDR3: ASSDYRDRGQPQH

J: TRBJ2-7
V: TRBV5-6
D: .
CDR3: ASSATGTYEQY